The rows below give T cell receptor beta chains drawn from one sample of a study of CD8 T cells in Susac syndrome. TCRdb ran MiXCR on the immunoSEQ multiplex PCR reads and lists one entry per CDR3 protein. The sample contains around 150,000 distinct CDR3 sequences, 95% of which appear only once. Sequencing used CD8+ T cells from PBMCs. These receptor sequences come from a human donor with Susac syndrome. CDR3s include the opening cysteine and the closing phenylalanine or tryptophan. A D gene is named only where the DNA matches it firmly. Size is omitted from some rows. Given values are once, few, many or a class for expanded clones.

d_call j_call clone_size v_call cdr3_nt cdr3_aa
TRBD2 TRBJ2-3 . TRBV29-1 TGCAGCGTCACCCCCACTAGCGGGAGTTTGGGTACGCAGTATTTT CSVTPTSGSLGTQYF
. TRBJ2-3 . TRBV9 TGTGCCAGCAGCCCTTCGAGCGGGCTGAGCACAGATACGCAGTATTTT CASSPSSGLSTDTQYF
TRBD2 TRBJ2-1 . TRBV11-2 TGTGCCAGCAGCCCAGTGGCGGGAGAAGGGGTCTACAATGAGCAGTTCTTC CASSPVAGEGVYNEQFF
. TRBJ2-2 . TRBV19 TGTGCTACGGCGGCTAGTCCTGCCGGGGAGCTGTTTTTT CATAASPAGELFF
TRBD2 TRBJ2-7 once TRBV20-1 TGCAGTGCTCGCCGGGGGGCTAGCGGGAGTGGCGAGCAGTACTTC CSARRGASGSGEQYF
. TRBJ2-5 . TRBV9 TGTGCCAGCAGCGCCGCCTCAAGGGAGACCCAGTACTTC CASSAASRETQYF
. TRBJ2-5 . TRBV2 TGTGCCAGCAGCCCCGGGCGGACACAAGAGACCCAGTACTTC CASSPGRTQETQYF
. TRBJ1-1 . TRBV29-1 TGCAGCGTTGTGGGGGAAGCTTTCTTT CSVVGEAFF
TRBD1 TRBJ2-3 . TRBV28 TGTGCCAGCAGTTCCAGGGGGCAAACGCAGTATTTT CASSSRGQTQYF
TRBD1 TRBJ1-1 . TRBV9 TGTGCCAGCAGCGTAGTAACTGTAGGGACAGGGGCCACTGAAGCTTTCTTT CASSVVTVGTGATEAFF
. TRBJ1-2 . TRBV27 TGTGCCAGCAGTTTCGGAACAGGGCATGGCTACACCTTC CASSFGTGHGYTF
TRBD1 TRBJ1-2 . TRBV7-6 TGTGCCAGCAGCCCCGGCCCACTTCAGGGACAGGCCTATGGCTACACCTTC CASSPGPLQGQAYGYTF
. TRBJ2-3 . TRBV11-2 TGTGCCAGCAGCTTAGAGGGTTGGGACACAGATACGCAGTATTTT CASSLEGWDTDTQYF
. TRBJ2-7 once TRBV27 TGTGCCAGCAGTTTCGGTTTTTCCTACGAGCAGTACTTC CASSFGFSYEQYF
. TRBJ2-7 . TRBV4-1 TGCGCCAGCAGCCATGGGGGCGGGGGCGGCTTCTACGAGCAGTACTTC CASSHGGGGGFYEQYF
. TRBJ1-2 . TRBV12-3/TRBV12-4 TGTGCCAGCACTCACTTCGGGGGGTCGGACTATGGCTACACCTTC CASTHFGGSDYGYTF
TRBD2 TRBJ2-3 . TRBV7-3 TGTGCCAGCAGCTTGGGGGCACTAGCGGGAAAAGATACGCAGTATTTT CASSLGALAGKDTQYF
. TRBJ2-1 . TRBV13 TGTGCCAGCATGGACAGCTCCTACAATGAGCAGTTCTTC CASMDSSYNEQFF
. TRBJ2-1 . TRBV9 TGTGCCAGCGAAACCACTACAGGGAGGGAGCAGTTCTTC CASETTTGREQFF
TRBD1 TRBJ1-2 . TRBV27 TGTGCCAGCAGCTCCGGGACAGGGGGTTTGTACACCTTC CASSSGTGGLYTF
. TRBJ2-2 . TRBV6-1 TGTGCCAGCAGTGGGAGGGTGGGTGACACCGGGGAGCTGTTTTTT CASSGRVGDTGELFF
. TRBJ2-7 . TRBV4-1 TGCGCCAGCAGCCAAGCGGACAGCAACTACGAGCAGTACTTC CASSQADSNYEQYF